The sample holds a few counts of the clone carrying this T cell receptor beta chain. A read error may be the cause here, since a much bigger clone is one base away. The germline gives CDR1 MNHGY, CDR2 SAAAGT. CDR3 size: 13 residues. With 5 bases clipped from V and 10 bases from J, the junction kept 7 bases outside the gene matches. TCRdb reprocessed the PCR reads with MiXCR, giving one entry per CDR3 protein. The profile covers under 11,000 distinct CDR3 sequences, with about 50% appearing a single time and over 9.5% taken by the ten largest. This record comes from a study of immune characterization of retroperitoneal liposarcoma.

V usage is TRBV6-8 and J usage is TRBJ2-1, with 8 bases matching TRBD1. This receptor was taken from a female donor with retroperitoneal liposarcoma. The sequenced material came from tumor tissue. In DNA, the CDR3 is TGTGCCAGCAGTAGGACAGGGCCCTACGAGCAGTTCTTC. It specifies CASSRTGPYEQFF.